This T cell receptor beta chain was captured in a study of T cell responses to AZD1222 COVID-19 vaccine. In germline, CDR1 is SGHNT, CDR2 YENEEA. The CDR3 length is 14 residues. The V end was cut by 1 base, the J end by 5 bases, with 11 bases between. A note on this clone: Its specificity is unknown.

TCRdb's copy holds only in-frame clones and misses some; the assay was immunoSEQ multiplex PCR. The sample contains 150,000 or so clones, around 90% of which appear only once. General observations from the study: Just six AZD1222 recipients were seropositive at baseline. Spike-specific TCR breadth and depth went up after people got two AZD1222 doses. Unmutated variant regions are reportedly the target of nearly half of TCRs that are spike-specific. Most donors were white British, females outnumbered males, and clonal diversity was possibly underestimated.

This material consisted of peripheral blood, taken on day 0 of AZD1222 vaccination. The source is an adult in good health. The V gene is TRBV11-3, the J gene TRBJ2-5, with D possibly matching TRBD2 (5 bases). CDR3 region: CASSLGGWRETQYF. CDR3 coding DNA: TGTGCCAGCAGCTTAGGAGGGTGGAGGGAGACCCAGTACTTC.